These T cell receptor beta chains were read from a single sample in a study of tumor-infiltrating lymphocytes in oesophageal squamous cell carcinoma. A single record per CDR3 protein comes from TCRdb applying MiXCR to the PCR reads. The table includes roughly 12,000 distinct CDR3 sequences, roughly half detected once. What was sequenced was esophageal tumor tissue. These receptors were collected from a male donor with esophageal squamous cell carcinoma. Both conserved end residues are part of each CDR3. The D gene is left open where the match is weak. For some rows the clone size is stated as once, few or many, or as a class when expanded; others skip it.

>medium-sized|TRBV7-9|TRBJ2-5|14|TRBD1
TGTGCCAGCAGCTCGGGACAGGGGCAAGAGACCCAGTACTTC
CASSSGQGQETQYF
>few|TRBV12-3/TRBV12-4|TRBJ2-3|16|-
TGTGCCAGCAGTCCTTTAGGGGTCCCTAGCACAGATACGCAGTATTTT
CASSPLGVPSTDTQYF
>-|TRBV5-3|TRBJ1-6|16|-
TGTGCCAGCAGCTCGGGACTCTATGGGACTTCGAATGAGCAGTACTTT
CASSSGLYGTSNEQYF
>-|TRBV7-3|TRBJ2-3|18|-
TGTGCCAGCAGCTTACATCCGTTAGGGACCCAAGGGGCGATTACGCAGTATTTT
CASSLHPLGTQGAITQYF
>-|TRBV7-3|TRBJ2-2|13|-
TGTGCCAGCAGCTCCAAGAACACCGGGGAGCTGTTTTTT
CASSSKNTGELFF
>many|TRBV10-2|TRBJ2-1|15|-
TGCGCCAGCAGGTGGGGGGCCAGCTCCTACAATGAGCAGTTCTTC
CASRWGASSYNEQFF
>many|TRBV11-3|TRBJ2-7|16|-
TGTGCCAGCAGCTTAGCCCCCGGACTGGAAGTCCACGAGCAGTACTTC
CASSLAPGLEVHEQYF
>many|TRBV24-1|TRBJ2-1|15|-
TGTGCCACCAGTGATAATAGCGCGAACTACAATGAGCAGTTCTTC
CATSDNSANYNEQFF
>-|TRBV27|TRBJ2-1|18|TRBD1
TGTGCCAGCAGTTTATCGTCCTTCGACAGGGGGTATCGGAATGAGCAGTTCTTC
CASSLSSFDRGYRNEQFF
>-|TRBV19|TRBJ2-1|15|-
TGTGCCAGTAGTGTAACGGGAAGCTCCTACAATGAGCAGTTCTTC
CASSVTGSSYNEQFF
>-|TRBV12-3/TRBV12-4|TRBJ2-5|12|-
TGTGCCAGCAGTCCATCTTATGAGACCCAGTACTTC
CASSPSYETQYF
>medium-sized|TRBV28|TRBJ2-3|10|-
TGTGCCAGCAGTTTGGATACGCAGTATTTT
CASSLDTQYF
>-|TRBV7-8|TRBJ2-5|15|-
TGTGCCAGCAGCTTATCAGGCGGGGCGGGAGAGACCCAGTACTTC
CASSLSGGAGETQYF
>many|TRBV12-3/TRBV12-4|TRBJ2-3|14|-
TGTGCCAGCAGTTTATCTGGACGGACAGATACGCAGTATTTT
CASSLSGRTDTQYF
>many|TRBV5-6|TRBJ2-1|14|-
TGTGCCAGCAGCACCGGGACTTACTTCAATGAGCAGTTCTTC
CASSTGTYFNEQFF
>-|TRBV25-1|TRBJ2-3|15|-
TGTGCCAGCGGAGAAATCTTCCGGGACGGCTACGAGCAGTACTTT
CASGEIFRDGYEQYF
>-|TRBV11-2|TRBJ1-1|15|-
TGTGCCAGCAGCCCAAGACCAGGGGCCGGCACTGAAGCTTTCTTT
CASSPRPGAGTEAFF
>-|TRBV7-3|TRBJ2-7|14|TRBD1
TGTGCCAGCAGCTTGGGGACAGGAGCCTACGAGCAGTACTTC
CASSLGTGAYEQYF
>-|TRBV28|TRBJ2-1|14|TRBD2
TGTGCCAGCAGTTTCCCCGGGACTAGCGGGGAGCAGTTCTTC
CASSFPGTSGEQFF
>few|TRBV7-6|TRBJ2-1|16|TRBD2
TGTGCCAGCAGCCCCTCCGGCGGGAGGTTGGTGGATGAGCAGTTCTTC
CASSPSGGRLVDEQFF
>-|TRBV25-1|TRBJ2-6|16|-
TGTGCCAGCAGTGGAAAGGCATGCTCTGGGGCCAACGTCCTGACTTTC
CASSGKACSGANVLTF
>-|TRBV6-1|TRBJ2-7|16|-
TGTGCCAGCAGTTACACGCACAGGGAATCTAACTGCGAGCAGTACTTC
CASSYTHRESNCEQYF
>-|TRBV7-8|TRBJ2-1|15|TRBD2
TGTGCCAGCAGCTTTACTAGCGGGAGATACAATGAGCAGTTCTTC
CASSFTSGRYNEQFF
>few|TRBV7-6|TRBJ2-3|17|-
TGTGCCAGCAGCTTAAGGTCCAGCGGGACACTCACAGATACGCAGTATTTT
CASSLRSSGTLTDTQYF
>-|TRBV6-9|TRBJ2-7|12|TRBD2
TGTGCCAGCAGCCGGGAGGGCTACGAGCAGTACTTC
CASSREGYEQYF
>-|TRBV6-2/TRBV6-3|TRBJ1-5|13|-
TGTGCCAGTCGGGGTAAGGTAAATCAGCCCCAGCATTTT
CASRGKVNQPQHF
>medium-sized|TRBV7-9|TRBJ2-2|15|TRBD2
TGTGCCAGCAGACCGGGACTAGCGAACACCGGGGAGCTGTTTTTT
CASRPGLANTGELFF
>-|TRBV7-6|TRBJ2-3|16|-
TGTGCCAGCAGCTTAGTGGGGGGCAAGAGCACAGATACGCAGTATTTT
CASSLVGGKSTDTQYF
>-|TRBV12-3/TRBV12-4|TRBJ2-7|15|TRBD2
TGTGCCAGCAAACTCGGGACTAGCGCCTCCTACGAGCAGTACTTC
CASKLGTSASYEQYF
>-|TRBV4-2|TRBJ2-3|14|-
TGTGCCAGCAGCCTACCTCCCAACACAGATACGCAGTATTTT
CASSLPPNTDTQYF